The 11 T cell receptor beta chains below all came from one sample that was sequenced in a study of blood T cell repertoires in COVID-19. Measured with immunoSEQ multiplex PCR; TCRdb has only the in-frame clones, and not every one. The sample consists of around 250,000 clones, under 95% of them appearing once. Sequenced material: PBMCs or T cells enriched from blood (not recorded which). Every receptor here comes from a man between 40 and 49 years old who had been exposed to COVID-19.

This clone was seen a handful of times. The chain joins TRBV27 to TRBJ2-7; TRBD1 matches 9 bases. V trimming: 5 bases; J trimming: 4 bases; junction bases outside the gene matches: 6. Germline lookup yields CDR1 MNHEY and CDR2 SMNVEV (reference sequence). This CDR3 has 14 residues. The CDR3 here is CASSTGTGIYEQYF. The DNA of the CDR3 is TGTGCCAGCAGTACCGGGACAGGGATTTACGAGCAGTACTTC.

This clone was found a few times. This chain links TRBV5-6 with TRBJ2-2, with 8 positions matching TRBD1. There are 16 residues in the CDR3. The V and J ends lost 1 base and 3 bases, in that order; junction bases with no gene match: 5. Germline assignment: CDR1 SGHDT and CDR2 YYEEEE. CDR3 in amino acids: CASSLLSGGYTGELFF. Written as DNA, the CDR3 is TGTGCCAGCAGCTTGCTTTCAGGGGGCTACACCGGGGAGCTGTTTTTT.

The chain combines TRBV30 with TRBJ2-3, with D possibly matching TRBD1 (5 bases). CDR1 is GTSNPN and CDR2 is SVGIG in the germline V gene (reference sequence). This CDR3 is built from 14 residues. The V and J ends lost 4 bases and 0 bases respectively, with 11 bases between them. The CDR3 loop reads CAWTVGVSTDTQYF. The CDR3 DNA reads TGTGCCTGGACTGTAGGGGTTAGCACAGATACGCAGTATTTT.

This chain uses TRBV14 with TRBJ2-5; D unclear. Germline V gene data show CDR1 as SGHDN and CDR2 as FVKESK. This CDR3 is 14 amino acids long. The V end lost 1 base, the J end lost 4 bases, and 10 bases lay between the germline ends. CDR3 bases: TGTGCCAGCAGCCAAGGAAGCTATGGAGAGACCCAGTACTTC. This sequence encodes CASSQGSYGETQYF.

The rearrangement links TRBV9 to TRBJ2-3, with D tentatively TRBD2 (6 bases). In germline, CDR1 is SGDLS, CDR2 YYNGEE. This CDR3 has 13 residues. V lost 6 bases and J lost 6, with 14 bases in between. CDR3 sequence (DNA): TGTGCCAGCACCGGGGGATTCGCGGATACGCAGTATTTT. Residues: CASTGGFADTQYF. Drawing the rest from reference TRBV9 and TRBJ2-3, the complete variable domain is DSGVTQTPKHLITATGQRVTLRCSPRSGDLSVYWYQQSLDQGLQFLIQYYNGEERAKGNILERFSAQQFPDLHSELNLSSLELGDSALYFCASTGGFADTQYFGPGTRLTVL.

The chain has TRBV7-9 and TRBJ1-5; D call uncertain. This CDR3 has 13 residues. Per germline, CDR1 SEHNR and CDR2 FQNEAQ (reference sequence). V was trimmed by 1 base and J by 6 bases, leaving 7 bases between them. The CDR3 sequence is CASSLGQAQPQHF. The CDR3 DNA reads as TGTGCCAGCAGCTTAGGGCAGGCTCAGCCCCAGCATTTT.

The chain employs TRBV11-2 and TRBJ1-4, with TRBD1 identical over 9 bases. The germline V gene has CDR1 SGHAT and CDR2 FQNNGV. With 1 base clipped from V and 7 bases from J, the junction kept 4 bases outside the gene matches. The CDR3 sequence is 15 residues long. The chain's CDR3 is CASSLVGTGIEKLFF. CDR3 DNA: TGTGCCAGCAGCTTAGTGGGGACAGGGATTGAAAAACTGTTTTTT.

The chain has TRBV21-1 and TRBJ1-5; whether TRBD1, the table's D call, matches the DNA was not checked. TRBV21-1 is deemed a pseudogene. The CDR3 covers 15 residues. Written as DNA, the CDR3 is TGTGCCAGCACCCGGAGAAGGGACAATGATCAGCCCCAGCATTTT. Residues: CASTRRRDNDQPQHF.

The chain uses TRBV18 and TRBJ1-1, with 7 bases that match TRBD1. The length of the CDR3 is 15 residues. Germline-derived CDR1 and CDR2 are KGHSH and LQKENI. V dropped 0 bases and J dropped 0; count of bases not matched to a gene: 1. The CDR3 nucleotides are TGTGCCAGCTCACCACCGGGGACAGTGAACACTGAAGCTTTCTTT. Protein product: CASSPPGTVNTEAFF.

The genes are TRBV11-2 and TRBJ2-5; 9 bases match TRBD2. Germline CDR1 is SGHAT and CDR2 is FQNNGV. Unmatched junction bases numbered 6, after V lost 5 bases and J lost 2 bases. The CDR3 length is 15 residues. CDR3 in DNA: TGTGCCAGCAGCCTCAGACTAGCGGCACAAGAGACCCAGTACTTC. The encoded protein is CASSLRLAAQETQYF.

This clone was recorded a few times. This specimen includes other DNA sequences encoding the same CDR3. The chain carries TRBV19 and TRBJ1-1; D gene unclear. CDR1 is LNHDA, CDR2 SQIVND, per germline (reference sequence). The ends were cut back, 1 base at V and 1 base at J, with 4 bases in the middle. The CDR3 has 13 amino acids. CDR3 sequence reads: CASSIARNTEAFF. CDR3 DNA sequence: TGTGCCAGTAGTATAGCGCGGAACACTGAAGCTTTCTTT.